These T cell receptor beta chains were read from a single sample in a study of shared clonotypes between healthy human individuals. Sequenced by immunoSEQ multiplex PCR; TCRdb stores in-frame clones only, minus some. Of some 2.1 million clones in the sample, around 95% were seen once. Sequenced input: naive CD4+ T cells sorted from blood. The receptors come from a man aged 18 to 29 in good health. CDR3s include the opening cysteine and the closing phenylalanine or tryptophan. D genes are given only for firm matches. For some rows the clone size is stated as once, few or many, or as a class when expanded; others skip it.

clone_size	d_call	v_call	j_call	cdr3_nt	cdr3_aa
-	-	TRBV18	TRBJ2-7	TGTGCCAGCTCACAGCTATCCGGGACACCGGAGTACTTC	CASSQLSGTPEYF
-	TRBD2	TRBV27	TRBJ2-3	TGTGCCAGCAGTTTCCGCGCCGGACTAGCGGGGGGGAGGGATACGCAGTATTTT	CASSFRAGLAGGRDTQYF
-	TRBD1	TRBV11-2	TRBJ1-4	TGTGCCAGCAGACGTCCGGGACAGGGGAATGAAAAACTGTTTTTT	CASRRPGQGNEKLFF
-	-	TRBV5-6	TRBJ1-1	TGTGCCAGCAGCTTTGTACAGTTCACTGAAGCTTTCTTT	CASSFVQFTEAFF
-	TRBD2	TRBV10-3	TRBJ2-1	TGTGCCATCAAAGGGGATAGCGGGAGCTCCTACAATGAGCAGTTCTTC	CAIKGDSGSSYNEQFF
-	TRBD1	TRBV6-6	TRBJ2-7	TGTGCCAGCAGCCGTCCCGGGACAGGGGACTACGAGCAGTACTTC	CASSRPGTGDYEQYF
-	TRBD2	TRBV7-8	TRBJ2-7	TGTGCCAGCAGCCCCCGGGCTAGCGGGGGGCCAAGACCTAGCGACGAGCAGTACTTC	CASSPRASGGPRPSDEQYF
-	-	TRBV27	TRBJ1-2	TGTGCCAGCAGTTTTTTTCCATCTAACTATGGCTACACCTTC	CASSFFPSNYGYTF
-	-	TRBV6-5	TRBJ1-1	TGTGCCAGCACGAGGGGGAACACTGAAGCTTTCTTT	CASTRGNTEAFF
-	TRBD2	TRBV6-5	TRBJ2-1	TGTGCCAGCAGGAGTCGGGAGGGATGGGGGCAGTTCTTC	CASRSREGWGQFF
once	TRBD2	TRBV18	TRBJ2-1	TGTGCCAGCTCACCACCGGGACTAGCAGTCTACAATGAGCAGTTCTTC	CASSPPGLAVYNEQFF
once	-	TRBV9	TRBJ2-7	TGTGCCAGCAGCGTAGCCCCACAGGGCGCCTACGAGCAGTACTTC	CASSVAPQGAYEQYF
-	-	TRBV11-2	TRBJ2-3	TGTGCCAGCAGTTGGGGCAGTATCACAGATACGCAGTATTTT	CASSWGSITDTQYF
-	TRBD1	TRBV29-1	TRBJ1-5	TGCAGCGTTAGGGGGACAGGTCTCGATCAGCCCCAGCATTTT	CSVRGTGLDQPQHF
-	-	TRBV2	TRBJ1-2	TGTGCCAGCAGTTCCTGGGGAACGGGCGGCTACACCTTC	CASSSWGTGGYTF
once	TRBD1	TRBV7-3	TRBJ2-2	TGTGCCAGCAGCTCAGGGGGTACCGGGGAGCTGTTTTTT	CASSSGGTGELFF
-	TRBD1	TRBV19	TRBJ1-4	TGTGCCAGTCGCGACAGGGAAAACCTCCCTAGTGAAAAACTGTTTTTT	CASRDRENLPSEKLFF
-	TRBD2	TRBV7-2	TRBJ2-1	TGTGCCAGCCTCGTGACTAGCGGGGCCTACAATGAGCAGTTCTTC	CASLVTSGAYNEQFF
-	-	TRBV29-1	TRBJ2-1	TGCAGCGTTGTCTCCTTCAATGAGCAGTTCTTC	CSVVSFNEQFF
-	-	TRBV21-1	TRBJ2-1	TGTGCCAGCAGCACCCCGACTAGCGGGGATGAGCAGTTCTTC	CASSTPTSGDEQFF
-	-	TRBV19	TRBJ1-5	TGTGCCAGTAGTAAGGACGGTTATAGCAATCAGCCCCAGCATTTT	CASSKDGYSNQPQHF
few	-	TRBV19	TRBJ2-7	TGTGCCAGTAGTACTGGGCGTACCTACGAGCAGTACTTC	CASSTGRTYEQYF
-	-	TRBV7-2	TRBJ2-2	TGTGCCAGCAGCTTAGGGGCGGCCGGGGAGCTGTTTTTT	CASSLGAAGELFF
-	-	TRBV5-1	TRBJ1-2	TGCGCCAGCAGTTCTCCAGGGTCAGTGGGCTACACCTTC	CASSSPGSVGYTF
-	TRBD2	TRBV5-4	TRBJ2-2	TGTGCCAGCAGCTCGGTTCCGGGACTAGCGAATACCGGGGAGCTGTTTTTT	CASSSVPGLANTGELFF
-	TRBD1	TRBV19	TRBJ1-6	TGTGCCAGTAGGGGGACAGGGCTTAATTCACCCCTCCACTTT	CASRGTGLNSPLHF
-	TRBD2	TRBV6-1	TRBJ2-7	TGTGCCAGCAGTGAAGGACTAGCGGGAGTTTACGAGCAGTACTTC	CASSEGLAGVYEQYF
once	-	TRBV9	TRBJ2-7	TGTGCCAGCAGCGGCCGCAACTACGAGCAGTACTTC	CASSGRNYEQYF
-	-	TRBV5-6	TRBJ2-3	TGTGCCAGCAGCCGACCAGGGGGGACAGATACGCAGTATTTT	CASSRPGGTDTQYF
-	TRBD1	TRBV9	TRBJ1-2	TGTGCCAGCAGCGATGAGACAGGGCGCTATGGCTACACCTTC	CASSDETGRYGYTF
-	TRBD1	TRBV6-1	TRBJ1-1	TGTGCCAGCAGGGTCGACCCCGGACAGGGATCAGAAGCTTTCTTT	CASRVDPGQGSEAFF
once	TRBD1	TRBV30	TRBJ1-6	TGTGCCCTGACAGGGTCCAATTCACCCCTCCACTTT	CALTGSNSPLHF
-	TRBD1	TRBV4-3	TRBJ2-7	TGCGCCAGCAGCCAAGATCTCGGACAGGGGGGCCGATTTATAACCTACGAGCAGTACTTC	CASSQDLGQGGRFITYEQYF
once	TRBD1	TRBV10-3	TRBJ1-4	TGTGCCACCAAGACAGGGGCGTATAATGAAAAACTGTTTTTT	CATKTGAYNEKLFF
-	-	TRBV7-8	TRBJ2-7	TGTGCCAGCAGCTTAATACTTGCGGCGGGTAAACACGAGCAGTACTTC	CASSLILAAGKHEQYF
-	-	TRBV11-2	TRBJ2-3	TGTGCCAGCAGCTTAAGCGGGAGCACAGATACGCAGTATTTT	CASSLSGSTDTQYF